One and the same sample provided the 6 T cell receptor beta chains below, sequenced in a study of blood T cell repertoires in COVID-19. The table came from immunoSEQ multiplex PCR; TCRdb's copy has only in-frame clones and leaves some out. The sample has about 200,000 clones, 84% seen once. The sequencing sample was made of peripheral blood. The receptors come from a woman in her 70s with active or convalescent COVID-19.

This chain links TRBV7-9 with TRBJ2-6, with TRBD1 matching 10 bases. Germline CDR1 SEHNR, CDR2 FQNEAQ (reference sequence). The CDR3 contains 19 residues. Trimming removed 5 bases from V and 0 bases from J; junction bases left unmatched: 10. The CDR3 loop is CASSPFATGGLSGANVLTF. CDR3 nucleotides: TGTGCCAGCAGCCCTTTCGCGACAGGGGGCCTCTCTGGGGCCAACGTCCTGACTTTC.

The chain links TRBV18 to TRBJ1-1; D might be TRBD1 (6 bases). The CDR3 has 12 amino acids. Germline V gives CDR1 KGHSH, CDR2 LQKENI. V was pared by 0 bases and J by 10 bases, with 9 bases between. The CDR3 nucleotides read TGTGCCAGCTCACCACCTAACAGGGCAGCTTTCTTT. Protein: CASSPPNRAAFF.

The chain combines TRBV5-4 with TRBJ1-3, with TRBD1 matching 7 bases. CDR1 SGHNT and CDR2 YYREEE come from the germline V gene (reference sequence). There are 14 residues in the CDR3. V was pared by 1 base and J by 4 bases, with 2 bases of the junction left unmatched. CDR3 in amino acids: CASSLTGAGNTIYF. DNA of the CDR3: TGTGCCAGCAGCTTGACAGGGGCGGGAAACACCATATATTTT.

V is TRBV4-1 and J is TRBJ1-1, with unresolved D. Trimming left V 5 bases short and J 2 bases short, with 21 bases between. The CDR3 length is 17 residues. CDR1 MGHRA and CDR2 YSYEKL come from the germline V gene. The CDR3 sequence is CASSEASAVPQNTEAFF. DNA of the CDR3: TGCGCCAGCAGCGAGGCCTCGGCGGTGCCTCAAAACACTGAAGCTTTCTTT.

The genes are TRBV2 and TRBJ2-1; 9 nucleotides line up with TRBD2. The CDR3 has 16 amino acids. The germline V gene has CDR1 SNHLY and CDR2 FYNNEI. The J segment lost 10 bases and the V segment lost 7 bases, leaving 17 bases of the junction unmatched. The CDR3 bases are TGTGCCAGCACGCTCATCCGGGCTAGCGGGACTAACGAGCAGTTCTTC. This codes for CASTLIRASGTNEQFF.

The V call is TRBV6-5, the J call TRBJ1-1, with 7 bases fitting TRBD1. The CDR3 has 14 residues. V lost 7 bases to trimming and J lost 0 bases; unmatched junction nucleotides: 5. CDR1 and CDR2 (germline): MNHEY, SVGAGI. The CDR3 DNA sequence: TGTGCCAGCACGCCGGGACAGATGAACACTGAAGCTTTCTTT. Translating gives CASTPGQMNTEAFF.